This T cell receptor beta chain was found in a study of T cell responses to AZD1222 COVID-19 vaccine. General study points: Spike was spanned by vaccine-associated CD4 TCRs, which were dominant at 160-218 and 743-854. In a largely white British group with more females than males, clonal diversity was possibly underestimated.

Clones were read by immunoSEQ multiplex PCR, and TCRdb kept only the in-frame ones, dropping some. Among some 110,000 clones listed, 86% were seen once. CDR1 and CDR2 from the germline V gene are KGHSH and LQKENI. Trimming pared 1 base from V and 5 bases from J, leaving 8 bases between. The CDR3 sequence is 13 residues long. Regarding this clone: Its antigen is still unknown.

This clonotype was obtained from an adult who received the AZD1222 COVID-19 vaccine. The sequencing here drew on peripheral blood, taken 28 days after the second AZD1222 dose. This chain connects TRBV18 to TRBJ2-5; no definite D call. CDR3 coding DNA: TGTGCCAGCTCACCACGGACGGGCGAGACCCAGTACTTC. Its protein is CASSPRTGETQYF. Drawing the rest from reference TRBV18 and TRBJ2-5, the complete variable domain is NAGVMQNPRHLVRRRGQEARLRCSPMKGHSHVYWYRQLPEEGLKFMVYLQKENIIDESGMPKERFSAEFPKEGPSILRIQQVVRGDSAAYFCASSPRTGETQYFGPGTRLLVL.